The 24 T cell receptor beta chains reported below all come from one sample, sequenced in a study of blood T cell repertoires in COVID-19. Assay used: immunoSEQ multiplex PCR; TCRdb lists only in-frame clones, some missing. The sample includes 100,000 to 150,000 clones, roughly 88% of them seen just once. Sequenced sample: peripheral blood. The receptor source for this set is a man aged 50 to 59 with acute or convalescent COVID-19.

This chain uses TRBV28 with TRBJ1-1; TRBD1 matches 7 bases. Germline assignment: CDR1 MDHEN and CDR2 SYDVKM. Trimming cost V 6 bases and J 11 bases; bases outside gene matches: 6. The CDR3 extends over 11 amino acids. DNA of the CDR3: TGTGCCAGCAGGGACGACAGGGCGGCTTTCTTT. Translated: CASRDDRAAFF.

The chain links TRBV28 to TRBJ1-5, with D uncertain. CDR1 is MDHEN, CDR2 SYDVKM, per germline. The CDR3 length is 14 residues. Trimming shortened V by 3 bases and J by 4 bases, and 10 bases separated the two germline ends. The CDR3 nucleotides are TGTGCCAGCAGTTTCCCCGCGGTGAATCAGCCCCAGCATTTT. Translating it yields CASSFPAVNQPQHF.

About this clone: At the DNA level, this CDR3 is encoded by other sequences in the same sample as well. The J gene is TRBJ2-2, the V gene TRBV5-1; 8 bases are shared with TRBD2. Germline V gene sequence: CDR1 SGHRS, CDR2 YFSETQ. The trim removed 4 bases at V and 7 bases at J, leaving 12 bases unmatched. This CDR3 spans 16 amino acids. The CDR3 protein is CASSDSGGQAGGELFF. In DNA form, the CDR3 reads TGCGCCAGCAGCGATTCGGGGGGGCAGGCCGGCGGGGAGCTGTTTTTT.

This rearrangement joins TRBV9 to TRBJ2-7; D is possibly TRBD2 (7 bases). Trimming stripped 0 bases from V and 0 bases from J, with 10 bases between. In germline, CDR1 is SGDLS, CDR2 YYNGEE. The CDR3 consists of 15 residues. For the CDR3, the DNA is TGTGCCAGCAGCGTAGGAGGGGGGGGCTCCTACGAGCAGTACTTC. Protein: CASSVGGGGSYEQYF. The whole variable domain, filled in from reference TRBV9 and TRBJ2-7, reads DSGVTQTPKHLITATGQRVTLRCSPRSGDLSVYWYQQSLDQGLQFLIQYYNGEERAKGNILERFSAQQFPDLHSELNLSSLELGDSALYFCASSVGGGGSYEQYFGPGTRLTVT.

The count of this clone is one. The chain links TRBV2 to TRBJ2-1; TRBD2 matches at 7 bases. CDR3 length: 13 amino acids. Germline CDR1 is SNHLY and CDR2 is FYNNEI. The J segment lost 4 bases and the V segment lost 7 bases, leaving 4 bases of the junction unmatched. The CDR3 loop is CASKTSWYNEQFF. CDR3 nucleotides: TGTGCCAGCAAGACTAGCTGGTACAATGAGCAGTTCTTC. The whole variable domain, remainder taken from reference TRBV2 and TRBJ2-1, is EPEVTQTPSHQVTQMGQEVILRCVPISNHLYFYWYRQILGQKVEFLVSFYNNEISEKSEIFDDQFSVERPDGSNFTLKIRSTKLEDSAMYFCASKTSWYNEQFFGPGTRLTVL.

V usage is TRBV6-1 and J usage is TRBJ1-3, with unresolved D. The CDR3 contains 13 residues. Germline V gene sequence: CDR1 MNHNS, CDR2 SASEGT. The V end lost 1 base, the J end lost 4 bases, and 5 bases lay between the germline ends. The CDR3 region has the DNA TGTGCCAGCAGTGAAGAGAGAGGAAACACCATATATTTT. This translates into CASSEERGNTIYF.

The chain carries TRBV10-3 and TRBJ2-7; D ambiguous. V was cut by 2 bases and J by 6 bases, with 14 bases left in between. This CDR3 has 14 amino acids. CDR1 and CDR2 from the germline V gene are ENHRY and SYGVKD. CDR3 coding DNA: TGTGCCATCAGTGAGACCGGCGGCACGGGCGAGCAGTACTTC. Protein: CAISETGGTGEQYF.

The CDR3 DNA is TGTGCCAGCAGTTACTCGCGGGGGTCTAACTATGGCTACACCTTC. Amino acids: CASSYSRGSNYGYTF. This chain joins TRBV6-6 and TRBJ1-2, with D maybe TRBD1 (5 bases). This CDR3 spans 15 amino acids. In germline, CDR1 is MNHNY, CDR2 SVGAGI (reference sequence). With 0 bases removed from V and 0 bases from J, the gap between germline ends came to 8 bases.

The chain recombines TRBV5-6 with TRBJ1-2; the D is unclear. V gave up 0 bases and J gave up 8 bases, with 11 bases separating them. This CDR3 has 13 amino acids. The germline CDR1 and CDR2 sequences are SGHDT and YYEEEE. CDR3 nucleotide sequence: TGTGCCAGCAGCTTGGGGACGACGGGGGGCTACACCTTC. It is translated as CASSLGTTGGYTF. The full variable domain, its missing parts supplied by reference TRBV5-6 and TRBJ1-2, is DAGVTQSPTHLIKTRGQQVTLRCSPKSGHDTVSWYQQALGQGPQFIFQYYEEEERQRGNFPDRFSGHQFPNYSSELNVNALLLGDSALYLCASSLGTTGGYTFGSGTRLTVV.

V gene TRBV11-1 combines with J gene TRBJ2-3; maybe TRBD1 (5 bases). Trimming removed 5 bases at V and 6 bases at J, with 9 bases between. This CDR3 is 12 amino acids long. The V gene's germline CDR1 is SGHAT and CDR2 FQDESV (reference sequence). The CDR3 is CASSAGRDTQYF. Here the CDR3 DNA reads TGTGCCAGCAGCGCAGGGCGGGATACGCAGTATTTT.

J is TRBJ1-6 and V is TRBV25-1, with no clear D. V gave up 4 bases and J gave up 4 bases, with 17 bases separating them. Germline V gives CDR1 MGHDK, CDR2 SYGVNS. The CDR3 consists of 17 residues. CDR3 loop: CASSADLFGSYNSPLHF. CDR3 nucleotide sequence: TGTGCCAGCAGTGCGGACTTATTTGGCTCTTATAATTCACCCCTCCACTTT.

The chain has TRBV6-5 and TRBJ1-4; 7 nucleotides line up with TRBD1. The V and J ends lost 3 bases and 10 bases, in that order; junction bases with no gene match: 11. Germline loops: CDR1 MNHEY, CDR2 SVGAGI. CDR3 length: 15 residues. CDR3 loop: CASSYRTANRGKLFF. The DNA for the CDR3 is TGTGCCAGCAGTTATAGAACGGCCAACAGGGGAAAACTGTTTTTT.

The V and J genes are TRBV5-1 and TRBJ2-7; 7 bases are a match to TRBD1. V lost 6 bases, J lost 0 bases, and 9 bases stayed unmatched. Germline values: CDR1 SGHRS, CDR2 YFSETQ. This CDR3 comprises 15 residues. The CDR3 DNA reads TGCGCCAGCAAACCCGGGACAGTGAGCTCCTACGAGCAGTACTTC. This gives the protein CASKPGTVSSYEQYF.

The chain carries TRBV6-5 and TRBJ1-1; D unresolved. The germline gives CDR1 MNHEY, CDR2 SVGAGI. This CDR3 contains 14 residues. Deletions cut 0 bases from V and 2 bases from J, with 7 bases between. CDR3 nucleotides: TGTGCCAGCAGTTACTCGGCGGGAAACACTGAAGCTTTCTTT. Its translation is CASSYSAGNTEAFF.

The V call is TRBV6-5, the J call TRBJ1-4, with 8 bases identical to TRBD1. This CDR3 is built from 14 residues. Germline V gene data show CDR1 as MNHEY and CDR2 as SVGAGI. Losses at the gene ends were 7 bases for V and 8 bases for J; bases not matched to a gene: 9. The DNA of the CDR3 is TGTGCCAGCAACCCGGACAGGGCCTCAGAAAAACTGTTTTTT. Translating gives CASNPDRASEKLFF.

This clone is a singleton in its sample. This chain joins TRBV7-2 and TRBJ1-2; TRBD1 agrees at 7 bases. The V and J ends lost 1 base and 2 bases, in that order; junction bases with no gene match: 1. The V gene's germline CDR1 is SGHTA and CDR2 FQGNSA. CDR3 size: 14 residues. The CDR3 is CASSLGTGNYGYTF. The CDR3 DNA sequence: TGTGCCAGCAGCTTAGGGACAGGCAACTATGGCTACACCTTC.

This chain links TRBV6-6 with TRBJ1-1; D remains unclear. The ends were cut back, 6 bases at V and 1 base at J, with 12 bases in the middle. There are 14 residues in the CDR3. Germline lookup yields CDR1 MNHNY and CDR2 SVGAGI (reference sequence). CDR3: CASSLGGRNTEAFF. DNA for the CDR3: TGTGCCAGCAGCCTAGGAGGACGGAACACTGAAGCTTTCTTT.

The chain recombines TRBV14 with TRBJ2-1; a possible D gene is TRBD2 (7 bases). CDR1 is SGHDN and CDR2 is FVKESK in the germline V gene. The germline V and J ends were trimmed by 7 bases and 7 bases, with 20 bases remaining between them. CDR3 length equals 15 residues. In nucleotides, the CDR3 is TGTGCCAGCACCCCTCTGGCGGGGGCTATGAATGAGCAGTTCTTC. It is translated as CASTPLAGAMNEQFF.

The chain joins TRBV2 to TRBJ2-5; a weak D match, TRBD2 (6 bases). The germline V gene has CDR1 SNHLY and CDR2 FYNNEI. V was pared by 6 bases and J by 5 bases, with 19 bases between. The CDR3 is made up of 15 amino acids. As DNA, the CDR3 is TGTGCCAGCAGACCTGGATTCGGGACTTTGGAGACCCAGTACTTC. It specifies CASRPGFGTLETQYF.

The chain uses TRBV2 and TRBJ1-1; 7 bases fit TRBD1. The CDR3 length is 14 residues. The V gene end was trimmed by 8 bases and the J gene end by 0 bases; junction bases not matched to a gene: 6. CDR1 and CDR2 from the germline V gene are SNHLY and FYNNEI. As DNA, the CDR3 is TGTGCCAGCCGGGACAGAGAAATGAACACTGAAGCTTTCTTT. It translates to CASRDREMNTEAFF.

The genes are TRBV12-3 or TRBV12-4 and TRBJ2-7, with TRBD1 as a possible D gene (6 bases). Trimming took off 3 bases at V and 1 base at J, with 7 bases between the two ends. The CDR3 extends over 13 amino acids. The CDR3 spells CASSLDRSYEQYF. The CDR3 nucleotides are TGTGCCAGCAGTTTGGACAGATCCTACGAGCAGTACTTC.

The chain uses TRBV28 and TRBJ1-4; maybe TRBD1 (5 bases). The CDR3 spans 14 residues. V shed 6 bases and J shed 7 bases, with 15 bases lying between them. Germline values: CDR1 MDHEN, CDR2 SYDVKM. The CDR3 protein is CASRIAGYGEKLFF. CDR3 coding DNA: TGTGCCAGCAGGATAGCAGGGTACGGTGAAAAACTGTTTTTT.

This chain uses TRBV6-5 with TRBJ1-2, with D perhaps matching TRBD1 (5 bases). CDR1 is MNHEY, CDR2 SVGAGI, per germline. V lost 7 bases to trimming and J lost 1 base, with 10 bases between them. This CDR3 has 13 residues. The CDR3 spells CASTRDSNYGYTF. The CDR3 DNA reads as TGTGCCAGCACCCGAGACAGTAACTATGGCTACACCTTC.

The chain couples TRBV6-5 to TRBJ2-3, with 7 bases matching TRBD1. Germline-derived CDR1 and CDR2 are MNHEY and SVGAGI. With 6 bases clipped from V and 3 bases from J, the junction kept 6 bases outside the gene matches. The CDR3 has 14 amino acids. Here the CDR3 reads CASRPGDSTDTQYF. The CDR3 DNA sequence: TGTGCCAGCAGGCCCGGGGACAGTACAGATACGCAGTATTTT.